This T cell receptor (beta chain) was captured by sequencing in a study of blood T cells in healthy people across ages. V was shortened by 0 bases and J by 5 bases, with 17 bases between the two germline ends. There are 16 residues in the CDR3. Germline V gives CDR1 SGDLS, CDR2 YYNGEE. Sample-barcoded 5' priming and a J-beta primer mix drove a second PCR of about 6 to 12 cycles. Each cDNA molecule was tagged by a template-switch adaptor that had 12 random nucleotides. TCRdb fed the 5' RACE reads into MiXCR, producing one record per CDR3 protein. The data show almost 1 million distinct CDR3 sequences, roughly 51% seen once. Points on this clonotype: The target antigen is unknown.

Regarding the study as a whole: The study lacked donor CMV status, which possibly confounded expanded clonotype changes.

For every donor, a draw yielded ten milliliters of peripheral blood. Isolation of PBMCs gave at least 7 million cells per sample. The clonotype originates from a woman aged 55-70 years in good health. V is TRBV9 and J is TRBJ1-2; D possibly corresponds to TRBD1 (5 bases). The source material was blood. The CDR3 DNA is TGTGCCAGCAGCGTAGTGGGTGGACAAAGTAATTATGGCTACACCTTC. Protein sequence: CASSVVGGQSNYGYTF.